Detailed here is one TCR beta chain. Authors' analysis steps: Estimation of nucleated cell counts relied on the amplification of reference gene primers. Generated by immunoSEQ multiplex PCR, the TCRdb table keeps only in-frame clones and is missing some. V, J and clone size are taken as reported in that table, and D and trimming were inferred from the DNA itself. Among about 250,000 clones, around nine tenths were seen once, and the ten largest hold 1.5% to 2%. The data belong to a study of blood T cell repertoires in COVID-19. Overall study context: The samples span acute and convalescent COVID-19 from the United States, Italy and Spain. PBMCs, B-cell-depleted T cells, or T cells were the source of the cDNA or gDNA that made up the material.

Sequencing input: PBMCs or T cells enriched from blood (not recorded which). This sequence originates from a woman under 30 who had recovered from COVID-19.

CDR3 region: CASSMGGARTEAFF. In DNA form, the CDR3 reads TGTGCCAGCAGCATGGGCGGGGCCAGGACTGAAGCTTTCTTT. This sequence joins TRBV5-4 and TRBJ1-1, with TRBD1 as a possible D gene (5 bases). Trimming removed 4 bases at V and 5 bases at J, with 15 bases between. The CDR3 runs 14 residues. Germline CDR1 is SGHNT and CDR2 is YYREEE (reference sequence).